The 27 T cell receptor beta chains below come from one sample, sequenced in a study of blood T cell repertoires in COVID-19. Assay: immunoSEQ multiplex PCR; the TCRdb copy retains only in-frame clones and omits some. The sample holds about 97,000 clones, 70% to 90% seen once. Sequenced: peripheral blood. These receptors all come from a middle-aged man with active COVID-19.

The genes are TRBV18 and TRBJ2-7; TRBD1 aligns across 8 bases. Trimming cost V 3 bases and J 2 bases; bases outside gene matches: 6. The CDR3 loop spans 15 amino acids. Germline V lookup: CDR1 KGHSH, CDR2 LQKENI. CDR3 DNA: TGTGCCAGCTCACCCGGACAGGGACAGGCCTACGAGCAGTACTTC. Protein product: CASSPGQGQAYEQYF.

The V and J genes are TRBV3-1 (or the pseudogene TRBV3-2) and TRBJ1-6, with 8 bases matching TRBD1. The V gene end was trimmed by 5 bases and the J gene end by 7 bases; junction bases not matched to a gene: 10. In germline, CDR1 is LGHDT, CDR2 YNNKEL (reference sequence). This CDR3 region has 16 residues. The CDR3 sequence is CASSNLGQGRNSPLHF. The CDR3 region has the DNA TGTGCCAGCAGCAACCTCGGACAGGGAAGGAATTCACCCCTCCACTTT.

V and J are TRBV18 and TRBJ2-2; a possible D gene is TRBD2 (6 bases). Deletions cut 3 bases from V and 8 bases from J, with 19 bases between. CDR3 length equals 16 residues. CDR1 is KGHSH and CDR2 is LQKENI in the germline V gene. CDR3 bases: TGTGCCAGCTCACCTCTTAGACTAGACCAGACTGGGGAGCTGTTTTTT. Protein product: CASSPLRLDQTGELFF.

This clone has just one count. The chain combines TRBV5-1 with TRBJ2-4; maybe TRBD2 (6 bases). Trimming removed 2 bases at V and 7 bases at J, with 13 bases between. There are 14 residues in the CDR3. CDR1 and CDR2 from the germline V gene are SGHRS and YFSETQ. The CDR3 DNA reads as TGCGCCAGCAGCTTTCGGGGGACTCGTAACATTCAGTACTTC. Protein: CASSFRGTRNIQYF.

This chain connects TRBV19 to TRBJ2-1; D might be TRBD2 (5 bases). The V end was cut by 3 bases, the J end by 8 bases, with 17 bases between. The CDR3 contains 15 residues. CDR1 is LNHDA, CDR2 SQIVND, per germline (reference sequence). The CDR3 region has the DNA TGTGCCAGTAGTATTGCGTCTACCGGAGCGGATGAGCAGTTCTTC. Translation gives CASSIASTGADEQFF.

This chain uses TRBV27 with TRBJ2-5; 14 bases are a match to TRBD2. CDR1 MNHEY and CDR2 SMNVEV come from the germline V gene (reference sequence). Trimming removed 6 bases from V and 6 bases from J; junction bases left unmatched: 21. CDR3 length: 20 residues. This CDR3 reads CASSPPERLAGGHAGQTQYF. The CDR3 DNA sequence: TGTGCCAGCAGCCCCCCGGAGAGACTAGCGGGGGGGCACGCCGGGCAGACCCAGTACTTC.

J is TRBJ2-2 and V is TRBV19, with D perhaps matching TRBD1 (6 bases). V lost 6 bases and J 5 bases, leaving 19 bases between the germline ends. This CDR3 has 16 amino acids. Germline CDR1 reads LNHDA; CDR2 reads SQIVND (reference sequence). CDR3 sequence (DNA): TGTGCCAGTAGATCCAGGCGGCTAGGGGGAACCGGGGAGCTGTTTTTT. Encoded protein: CASRSRRLGGTGELFF.

This clone appeared a few times. The chain is built from TRBV5-1 and TRBJ1-1; D gene unclear. Trimming shortened V by 2 bases and J by 1 base, and 9 bases separated the two germline ends. The CDR3 covers 14 residues. The germline CDR1 and CDR2 sequences are SGHRS and YFSETQ. CDR3 residues: CASSLTRPNTEAFF. The CDR3 DNA sequence: TGCGCCAGCAGCTTAACGCGTCCGAACACTGAAGCTTTCTTT.

This clone has a single count. This chain connects TRBV27 to TRBJ2-3, with TRBD2 as a possible D gene (6 bases). Trimming left V 5 bases short and J 1 base short, with 16 bases between. This CDR3 is 16 amino acids long. The germline gives CDR1 MNHEY, CDR2 SMNVEV (reference sequence). The CDR3: CASSLMRGGGTDTQYF. CDR3 bases: TGTGCCAGCAGTCTAATGCGGGGCGGGGGCACAGATACGCAGTATTTT.

The CDR3 loop reads CASSYSQNTEAFF. Written as DNA, the CDR3 is TGTGCCAGCAGTTACAGCCAGAACACTGAAGCTTTCTTT. The J gene is TRBJ1-1, the V gene TRBV6-5, with D unresolved. The V end was cut by 2 bases, the J end by 1 base, with 5 bases between. The CDR3 sequence is 13 residues long. From germline, CDR1 is MNHEY and CDR2 SVGAGI.

This chain connects TRBV12-3 or TRBV12-4 to TRBJ1-5; the D is unclear. The ends were cut back, 6 bases at V and 4 bases at J, with 10 bases in the middle. This CDR3 comprises 13 residues. The CDR3 is CASSSTANQPQHF. CDR3 sequence (DNA): TGTGCCAGCAGCTCCACAGCTAATCAGCCCCAGCATTTT.

In its sample, this clone was seen once. V and J are TRBV2 and TRBJ2-3, with D possibly TRBD1 on 6 matching bases. This CDR3 has 14 amino acids. V lost 10 bases and J 6 bases, leaving 20 bases between the germline ends. Germline V gene lookup returns CDR1 SNHLY and CDR2 FYNNEI. The DNA of the CDR3 is TGTGCCATGAAAGGTCTAGAGGGGGTTGATACGCAGTATTTT. Protein sequence: CAMKGLEGVDTQYF.

The V call is TRBV20-1, the J call TRBJ2-3, with TRBD2 matching 9 bases. Germline V gene sequence: CDR1 DFQATT, CDR2 SNEGSKA (reference sequence). V dropped 3 bases and J dropped 2; count of bases not matched to a gene: 9. CDR3 length: 16 amino acids. The CDR3 DNA reads TGCAGTGCTAGTCCCAGCGGGGGGCTCTCCACAGATACGCAGTATTTT. Protein product: CSASPSGGLSTDTQYF.

V gene TRBV3-1 (or the pseudogene TRBV3-2) combines with J gene TRBJ1-1, with D tentatively TRBD1 (5 bases). V was pared by 0 bases and J by 4 bases, with 12 bases between. Germline values: CDR1 LGHDT, CDR2 YNNKEL (reference sequence). The CDR3 is made up of 15 amino acids. CDR3 sequence reads: CASSQDLRVGTEAFF. CDR3 sequence (DNA): TGTGCCAGCAGCCAAGATCTCAGGGTGGGCACTGAAGCTTTCTTT.

This rearrangement joins TRBV11-3 to TRBJ2-3; TRBD2 matches at 9 bases. CDR1 and CDR2 from the germline V gene are SGHNT and YENEEA. The J segment lost 6 bases and the V segment lost 5 bases, leaving 6 bases of the junction unmatched. The CDR3 has 14 amino acids. DNA of the CDR3: TGTGCCAGCAGCAGCGGGGGGTCCGCGGATACGCAGTATTTT. Amino acid sequence: CASSSGGSADTQYF.

V gene TRBV9 combines with J gene TRBJ1-6, with D possibly TRBD1 on 5 matching bases. The CDR3 spans 14 residues. V lost 0 bases, J lost 7 bases, and 8 bases lay in between. From germline, CDR1 is SGDLS and CDR2 YYNGEE. DNA of the CDR3: TGTGCCAGCAGCGTAGGGGGGGAAAATTCACCCCTCCACTTT. It is translated as CASSVGGENSPLHF.

This chain links TRBV5-4 with TRBJ2-7; 12 nucleotides agree with TRBD1. V gave up 4 bases and J gave up 4 bases; unmatched junction bases: 6. The CDR3 length is 15 residues. CDR1 and CDR2 (germline): SGHNT, YYREEE (reference sequence). The DNA for the CDR3 is TGTGCCAGCAGCCCAATGGGACAGGGGGCATACGAGCAGTACTTC. Protein sequence: CASSPMGQGAYEQYF.

The rearrangement uses TRBV3-1 (or the pseudogene TRBV3-2) and TRBJ1-2; a possible D gene is TRBD1 (5 bases). The V end was cut by 0 bases, the J end by 5 bases, with 13 bases between. CDR3 length: 15 amino acids. From germline, CDR1 is LGHDT and CDR2 YNNKEL (reference sequence). The CDR3 DNA is TGTGCCAGCAGCCAAGAATTTAGGGGCGGATATGGCTACACCTTC. Protein product: CASSQEFRGGYGYTF.

The chain links TRBV21-1 to TRBJ1-1; the DNA was not compared with TRBD1, the D call given in the table. TRBV21-1 is a pseudogene segment. The CDR3 spans 16 residues. The CDR3: CASTPGDRSLNTEAFF. CDR3 nucleotide sequence: TGTGCCAGCACCCCAGGGGACAGAAGTTTGAACACTGAAGCTTTCTTT.

The chain has TRBV12-5 and TRBJ1-1; D may be TRBD1 (5 bases). V was trimmed by 5 bases and J by 6 bases, leaving 19 bases between them. CDR3 length: 15 amino acids. Germline CDR1 reads LGHNT; CDR2 reads FRNRAP. The CDR3 coding sequence is TGTGCTAGTGGTCCCTATGGGGGGGAAGGTTCTGAAGCTTTCTTT. This encodes CASGPYGGEGSEAFF.

For the CDR3, the DNA is TGTGCCAGCAGTGAGGTTGTCAGGGGAGCTTCCGACGAGCAGTACTTC. It is translated as CASSEVVRGASDEQYF. V usage is TRBV2 and J usage is TRBJ2-7; weak D call: TRBD1 (6 bases). Germline-derived CDR1 and CDR2 are SNHLY and FYNNEI. The CDR3 extends over 16 amino acids. The germline V and J ends were trimmed by 3 bases and 5 bases, with 20 bases remaining between them.

This clone was detected only once. This chain connects TRBV19 to TRBJ2-1, with 8 bases lining up with TRBD1. Per germline, CDR1 LNHDA and CDR2 SQIVND (reference sequence). The CDR3 extends over 15 amino acids. Unmatched junction bases numbered 7, after V lost 2 bases and J lost 7 bases. The CDR3 bases are TGTGCCAGTAGTATAATCCAGGGGGCGCGAAATGAGCAGTTCTTC. Its protein product is CASSIIQGARNEQFF.

The chain employs TRBV2 and TRBJ2-3; tentatively, D is TRBD2 (6 bases). Trimming removed 6 bases from V and 2 bases from J, with 12 bases in between. Germline lookup yields CDR1 SNHLY and CDR2 FYNNEI. CDR3 size: 14 residues. CDR3 sequence (DNA): TGTGCCAGCAGGGGGGACTCGAACACAGATACGCAGTATTTT. Protein: CASRGDSNTDTQYF. The entire variable domain, with the rest obtained from reference TRBV2 and TRBJ2-3, is as follows: EPEVTQTPSHQVTQMGQEVILRCVPISNHLYFYWYRQILGQKVEFLVSFYNNEISEKSEIFDDQFSVERPDGSNFTLKIRSTKLEDSAMYFCASRGDSNTDTQYFGPGTRLTVL.

The count of this clone is one. This chain links TRBV7-9 with TRBJ2-2, with D perhaps TRBD2 (7 bases). The CDR3 covers 18 residues. The germline V gene has CDR1 SEHNR and CDR2 FQNEAQ (reference sequence). The V gene lost 1 base and the J gene lost 1 base, with 16 bases spanning the gap. The CDR3 DNA is TGTGCCAGCAGCTTAGGCCAGGGAGGGACATTGAACACCGGGGAGCTGTTTTTT. Its protein product is CASSLGQGGTLNTGELFF.

The chain is built from TRBV10-1 and TRBJ1-5, with TRBD1 as a possible D gene (5 bases). CDR1 and CDR2 from the germline V gene are WNHNN and SYGVQD (reference sequence). This CDR3 is built from 17 residues. V was cut by 7 bases and J by 7 bases, with 26 bases left in between. The CDR3 sequence: CASIQRQSEEVGQPQHF. CDR3 coding DNA: TGCGCCAGCATCCAGAGACAGTCCGAGGAAGTTGGACAGCCCCAGCATTTT.

This sequence joins TRBV5-1 and TRBJ1-3; D is uncertain. Per germline, CDR1 SGHRS and CDR2 YFSETQ. Trimming left V 0 bases short and J 4 bases short, with 8 bases between. The CDR3 runs to 14 residues. CDR3 amino acids: CASSLAGVGNTIYF. The CDR3 DNA reads as TGCGCCAGCAGCTTGGCCGGGGTCGGAAACACCATATATTTT.

The chain is built from TRBV9 and TRBJ1-1; 7 bases align to TRBD1. This CDR3 is 13 amino acids long. V trimming: 0 bases; J trimming: 5 bases; junction bases outside the gene matches: 1. CDR1 is SGDLS and CDR2 is YYNGEE in the germline V gene. The CDR3 spells CASSVETGTEAFF. The CDR3 nucleotides are TGTGCCAGCAGCGTAGAGACAGGGACTGAAGCTTTCTTT. The full variable domain, rest sourced from reference TRBV9 and TRBJ1-1, is DSGVTQTPKHLITATGQRVTLRCSPRSGDLSVYWYQQSLDQGLQFLIQYYNGEERAKGNILERFSAQQFPDLHSELNLSSLELGDSALYFCASSVETGTEAFFGQGTRLTVV.